This T cell receptor beta chain stems from a study of blood T cell repertoires in COVID-19. Trimming shortened V by 6 bases and J by 6 bases, and 14 bases separated the two germline ends. This CDR3 region has 13 residues. Per germline, CDR1 MDHEN and CDR2 SYDVKM. Profiling relied on immunoSEQ multiplex PCR, and the TCRdb table lists in-frame clones only, not all of them. The table records about 190,000 clones, about 77% of them present only once. The sample comprised peripheral blood. The chain couples TRBV28 to TRBJ1-1; D is perhaps TRBD1 (5 bases). The sequence was collected from a woman older than 75 with active or convalescent COVID-19. The CDR3 DNA follows: TGTGCCAGCAGCTCCCCTGGCAGGGCTGAAGCTTTCTTT. Translated, it gives CASSSPGRAEAFF.